This T cell receptor beta chain was found in a study of blood T cells in healthy people across ages. PBMCs were isolated at a quantity of at least 6.5 million per sample. Overall study results and limits: Whereas aged donors had fewer naive CD4+ cells, long-lived donors had more of them and higher diversity.

With regard to this clonotype: What it binds is unknown.

The CDR3 extends over 18 amino acids. With 5 bases clipped from V and 4 bases from J, the junction kept 17 bases outside the gene matches. CDR1 SGHTA and CDR2 FQGTGA come from the germline V gene. A second PCR of roughly 7 to 11 cycles used a sample-barcoded 5' primer and a J-beta primer mix. MiXCR was run by TCRdb on the 5' RACE reads, yielding one entry per CDR3 protein. This sample has 700,000 or so distinct CDR3 sequences, with over 20% found just once. The rearrangement links TRBV7-3 to TRBJ2-1, with 7 positions matching TRBD2. This receptor was identified in a man in his 70s in good health. Sequencing input: blood. CDR3 protein: CASSQRPAAGSIYNEQFF. The DNA of the CDR3 is TGTGCCAGCAGCCAGAGGCCCGCAGCGGGAAGTATTTACAATGAGCAGTTCTTC.